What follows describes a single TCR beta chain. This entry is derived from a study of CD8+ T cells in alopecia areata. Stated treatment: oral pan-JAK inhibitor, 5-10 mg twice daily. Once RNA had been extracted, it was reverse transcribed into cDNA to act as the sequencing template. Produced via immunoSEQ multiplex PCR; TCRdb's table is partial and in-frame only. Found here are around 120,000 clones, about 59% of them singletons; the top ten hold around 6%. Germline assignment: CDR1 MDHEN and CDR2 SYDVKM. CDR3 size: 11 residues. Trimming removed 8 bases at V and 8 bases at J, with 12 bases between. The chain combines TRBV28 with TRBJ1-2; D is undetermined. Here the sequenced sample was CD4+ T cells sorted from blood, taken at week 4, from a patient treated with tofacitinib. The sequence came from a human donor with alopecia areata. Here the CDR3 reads CASGSRGGYTF. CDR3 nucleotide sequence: TGTGCCAGCGGTTCAAGAGGGGGCTACACCTTC.